These 7 T cell receptor beta chains share one sample of origin, sequenced in a study of T cells of healthy individuals (dated by TCRdb to about 2018). Library construction relied on 5' RACE. The sample was run on an Illumina MiSeq. The public reads were reanalyzed by TCRdb: fastp trimming at Q25, MiXCR alignment, in-frame beta chains only. Each record represents a unique CDR3 protein, reported with the most common genes and DNA among its rows. The sample includes about 96,000 distinct CDR3 sequences, with 15% to 20% observed a single time. Around 6.4% of the sample is in the top ten clones. All receptors come from a human donor in good health.

A single count supports this clonotype. The CDR3 sequence: CASSLIPSGTGELFF. Written as DNA, the CDR3 is TGCGCCAGCAGCTTGATACCTTCAGGGACCGGGGAGCTGTTTTTT. This chain links TRBV5-1 with TRBJ2-2; D is possibly TRBD1 (5 bases). CDR1 and CDR2 from the germline V gene are SGHRS and YFSETQ. Between the trimmed V and J ends, which lost 1 base and 5 bases, there was a span of 12 bases. CDR3 length: 15 residues.

A word on this clonotype: A read error may explain this, as a much larger clone is one base away. V gene TRBV20-1 combines with J gene TRBJ2-2, with a weak D call TRBD2 (6 bases). The CDR3 sequence is 12 residues long. CDR1 is DFQATT and CDR2 is SNEGSKA in the germline V gene (reference sequence). The V and J ends lost 6 bases and 4 bases respectively, with 9 bases between them. This CDR3 reads CSALEGTGELFF. In DNA form, the CDR3 reads TGCAGTGCACTGGAGGGCACCGGGGAGCTGTTTTTT.

The CDR3 nucleotides read TGTGCCAGCAGCTGGAGCGGAAGCACAGATACGCAGTATTTT. Its translation: CASSWSGSTDTQYF. The chain employs TRBV7-2 and TRBJ2-3; D possibly corresponds to TRBD2 (5 bases). This CDR3 comprises 14 residues. V was cut by 4 bases and J by 0 bases, with 8 bases left in between. From germline, CDR1 is SGHTA and CDR2 FQGNSA.

Only a few counts were recorded for this clonotype. The gene calls are TRBV11-3 and TRBJ2-1; 7 bases agree with TRBD2. The germline V gene encodes CDR1 SGHNT and CDR2 YENEEA. This CDR3 has 15 residues. V gave up 1 base and J gave up 10 bases; unmatched junction bases: 10. CDR3 amino acids: CASSLVAGARGEQFF. The CDR3 DNA reads TGTGCCAGCAGCTTAGTTGCGGGAGCCCGGGGGGAGCAGTTCTTC.

The rearrangement uses TRBV6-1 and TRBJ1-2; TRBD1 agrees at 7 bases. This CDR3 is 13 amino acids long. The J segment lost 7 bases and the V segment lost 6 bases, leaving 8 bases of the junction unmatched. The germline V gene has CDR1 MNHNS and CDR2 SASEGT. CDR3 region: CASSQTGFAGYTF. The CDR3 nucleotides read TGTGCCAGCAGCCAGACAGGGTTCGCTGGCTACACCTTC.

This clonotype has ten or more counts. The chain employs TRBV11-2 and TRBJ2-5; a weak D match, TRBD2 (6 bases). Deletions cut 5 bases from V and 1 base from J, with 23 bases between. This CDR3 spans 18 amino acids. Germline V gene sequence: CDR1 SGHAT, CDR2 FQNNGV. The CDR3 loop is CASSPIEAWRDLQETQYF. CDR3 DNA: TGTGCCAGCAGCCCAATTGAGGCGTGGCGGGATCTCCAAGAGACCCAGTACTTC.

CDR3 DNA sequence: TGTGCCAGCAGTTTAGCCGGACGGGGGTACGAGCAGTACTTC. Translated: CASSLAGRGYEQYF. V and J are TRBV28 and TRBJ2-7, with a tentative D call TRBD2 (6 bases). The germline gives CDR1 MDHEN, CDR2 SYDVKM. This CDR3 contains 14 residues. V lost 2 bases to trimming and J lost 4 bases, with 12 bases between them. The variable domain in full, completed from reference TRBV28 and TRBJ2-7, reads DVKVTQSSRYLVKRTGEKVFLECVQDMDHENMFWYRQDPGLGLRLIYFSYDVKMKEKGDIPEGYSVSREKKERFSLILESASTNQTSMYLCASSLAGRGYEQYFGPGTRLTVT.